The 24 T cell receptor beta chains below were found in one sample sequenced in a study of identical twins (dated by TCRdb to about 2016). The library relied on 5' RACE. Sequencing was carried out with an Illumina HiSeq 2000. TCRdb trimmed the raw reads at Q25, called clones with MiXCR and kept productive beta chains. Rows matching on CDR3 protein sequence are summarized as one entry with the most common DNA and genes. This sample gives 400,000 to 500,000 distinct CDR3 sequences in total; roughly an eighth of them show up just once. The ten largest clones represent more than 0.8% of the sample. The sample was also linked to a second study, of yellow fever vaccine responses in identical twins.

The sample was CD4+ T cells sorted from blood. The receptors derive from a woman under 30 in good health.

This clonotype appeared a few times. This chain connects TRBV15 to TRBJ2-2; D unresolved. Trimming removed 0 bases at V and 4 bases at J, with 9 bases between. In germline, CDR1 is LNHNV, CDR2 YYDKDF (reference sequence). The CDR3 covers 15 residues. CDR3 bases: TGTGCCACCAGCAGAGACAGCTTTAGCACCGGGGAGCTGTTTTTT. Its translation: CATSRDSFSTGELFF.

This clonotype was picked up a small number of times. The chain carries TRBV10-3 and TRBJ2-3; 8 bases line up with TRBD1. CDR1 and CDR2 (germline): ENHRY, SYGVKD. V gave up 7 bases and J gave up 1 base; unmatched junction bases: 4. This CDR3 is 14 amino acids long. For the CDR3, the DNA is TGTGCCATCACCCCGGGACAGGGCACAGATACGCAGTATTTT. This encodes CAITPGQGTDTQYF.

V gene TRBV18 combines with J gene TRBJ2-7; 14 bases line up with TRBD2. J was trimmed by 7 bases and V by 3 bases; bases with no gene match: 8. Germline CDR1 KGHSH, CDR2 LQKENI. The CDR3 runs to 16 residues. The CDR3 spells CASSPSGTSGRLEQYF. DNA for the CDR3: TGTGCCAGCTCACCTTCCGGGACTAGCGGGAGATTGGAGCAGTACTTC.

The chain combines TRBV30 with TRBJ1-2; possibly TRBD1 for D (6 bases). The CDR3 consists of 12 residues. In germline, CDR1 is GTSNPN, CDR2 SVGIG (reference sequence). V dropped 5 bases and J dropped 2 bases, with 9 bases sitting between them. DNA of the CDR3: TGTGCCTGGTCCCAGGGGAACTATGGCTACACCTTC. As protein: CAWSQGNYGYTF. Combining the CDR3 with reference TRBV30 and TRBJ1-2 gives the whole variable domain SQTIHQWPATLVQPVGSPLSLECTVEGTSNPNLYWYRQAAGRGLQLLFYSVGIGQISSEVPQNLSASRPQDRQFILSSKKLLLSDSGFYLCAWSQGNYGYTFGSGTRLTVV.

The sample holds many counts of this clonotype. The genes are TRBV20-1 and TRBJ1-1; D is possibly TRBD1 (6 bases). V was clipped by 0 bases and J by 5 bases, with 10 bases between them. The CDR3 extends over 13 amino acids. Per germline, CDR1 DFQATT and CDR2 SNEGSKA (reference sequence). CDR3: CSARDGGGTEAFF. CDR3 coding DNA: TGCAGTGCTAGAGATGGGGGCGGGACTGAAGCTTTCTTT.

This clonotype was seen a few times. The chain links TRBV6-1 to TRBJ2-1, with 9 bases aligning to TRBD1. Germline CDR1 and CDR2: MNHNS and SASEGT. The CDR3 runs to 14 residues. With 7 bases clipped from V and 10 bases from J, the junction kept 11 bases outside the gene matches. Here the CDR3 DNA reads TGTGCCAGCATGGGGGACAGGGTAATAAACGAGCAGTTCTTC. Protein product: CASMGDRVINEQFF.

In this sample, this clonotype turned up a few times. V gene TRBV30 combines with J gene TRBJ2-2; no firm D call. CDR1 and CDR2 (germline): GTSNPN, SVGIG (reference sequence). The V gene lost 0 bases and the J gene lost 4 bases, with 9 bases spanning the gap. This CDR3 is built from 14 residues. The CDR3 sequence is CAWSVLKGTGELFF. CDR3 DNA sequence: TGTGCCTGGAGTGTACTTAAGGGCACCGGGGAGCTGTTTTTT.

CDR3 DNA sequence: TGTGCCAGCAGCTTAGGCAGGATGGGGGAAAAACTGTTTTTT. It codes for CASSLGRMGEKLFF. The chain recombines TRBV11-2 with TRBJ1-4; D call uncertain. Between the trimmed V and J ends, which lost 1 base and 8 bases, there was a span of 11 bases. This CDR3 contains 14 residues. Germline lookup yields CDR1 SGHAT and CDR2 FQNNGV.

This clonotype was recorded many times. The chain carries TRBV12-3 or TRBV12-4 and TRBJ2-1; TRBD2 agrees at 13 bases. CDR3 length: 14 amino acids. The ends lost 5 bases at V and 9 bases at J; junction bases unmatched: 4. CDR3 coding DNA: TGTGCCAGCAGTCCCGGGACTAGCGGGGTTGAGCAGTTCTTC. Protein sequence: CASSPGTSGVEQFF.

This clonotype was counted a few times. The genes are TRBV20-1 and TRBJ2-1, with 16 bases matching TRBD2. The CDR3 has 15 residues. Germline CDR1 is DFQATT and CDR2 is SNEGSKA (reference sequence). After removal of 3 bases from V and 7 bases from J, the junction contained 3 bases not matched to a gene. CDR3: CSARGLAGGQNEQFF. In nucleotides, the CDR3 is TGCAGTGCTAGGGGACTAGCGGGAGGGCAAAATGAGCAGTTCTTC.

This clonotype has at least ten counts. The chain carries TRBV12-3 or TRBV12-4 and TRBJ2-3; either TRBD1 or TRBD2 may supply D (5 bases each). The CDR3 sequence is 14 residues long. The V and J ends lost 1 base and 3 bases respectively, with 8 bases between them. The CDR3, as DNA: TGTGCCAGCAGTTTAGGGGGGAAGACAGATACGCAGTATTTT. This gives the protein CASSLGGKTDTQYF.

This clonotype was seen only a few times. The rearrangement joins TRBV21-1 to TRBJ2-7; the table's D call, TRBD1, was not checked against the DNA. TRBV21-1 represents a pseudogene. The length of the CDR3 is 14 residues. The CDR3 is CASSNRESSYEQYF. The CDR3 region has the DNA TGTGCCAGCAGCAACCGGGAGAGCTCCTACGAGCAGTACTTC.

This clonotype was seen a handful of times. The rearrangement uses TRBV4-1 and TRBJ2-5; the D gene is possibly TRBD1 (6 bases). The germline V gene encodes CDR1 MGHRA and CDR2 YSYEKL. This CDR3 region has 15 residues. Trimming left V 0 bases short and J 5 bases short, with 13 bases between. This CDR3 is CASSQDGAGEETQYF. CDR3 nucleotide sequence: TGCGCCAGCAGCCAAGATGGCGCAGGGGAGGAGACCCAGTACTTC.

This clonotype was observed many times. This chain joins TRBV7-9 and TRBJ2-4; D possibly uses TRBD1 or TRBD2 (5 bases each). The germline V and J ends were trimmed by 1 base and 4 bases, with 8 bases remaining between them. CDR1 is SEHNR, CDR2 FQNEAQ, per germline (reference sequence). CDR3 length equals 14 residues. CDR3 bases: TGTGCCAGCAGCTTAGTGGGGGATAAAAACATTCAGTACTTC. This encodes CASSLVGDKNIQYF.

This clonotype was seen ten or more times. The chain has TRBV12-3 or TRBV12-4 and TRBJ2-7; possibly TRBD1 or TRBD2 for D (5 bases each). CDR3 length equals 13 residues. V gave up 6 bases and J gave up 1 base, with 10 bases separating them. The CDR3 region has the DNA TGTGCCAGCAGACCCGGGGCGTCCTACGAGCAGTACTTC. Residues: CASRPGASYEQYF.

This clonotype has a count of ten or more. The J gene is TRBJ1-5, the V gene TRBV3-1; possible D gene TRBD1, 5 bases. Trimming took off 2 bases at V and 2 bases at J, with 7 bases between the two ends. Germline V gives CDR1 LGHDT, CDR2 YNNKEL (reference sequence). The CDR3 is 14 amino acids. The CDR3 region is CASSQRGGNQPQHF. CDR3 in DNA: TGTGCCAGCAGCCAAAGGGGTGGCAATCAGCCCCAGCATTTT.

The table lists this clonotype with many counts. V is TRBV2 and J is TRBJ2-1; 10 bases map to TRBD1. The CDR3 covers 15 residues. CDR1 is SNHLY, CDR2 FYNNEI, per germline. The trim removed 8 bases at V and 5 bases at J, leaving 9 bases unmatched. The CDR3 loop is CASVPDRGKNNEQFF. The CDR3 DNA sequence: TGTGCCAGCGTACCGGACAGGGGGAAAAACAATGAGCAGTTCTTC.

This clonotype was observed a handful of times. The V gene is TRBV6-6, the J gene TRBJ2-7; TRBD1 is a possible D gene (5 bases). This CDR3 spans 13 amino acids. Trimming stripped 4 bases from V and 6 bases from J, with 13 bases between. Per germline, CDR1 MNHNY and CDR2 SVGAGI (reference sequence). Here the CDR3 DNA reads TGTGCCAGCAGTTCATTGCCGGACACCGAGCAGTACTTC. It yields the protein CASSSLPDTEQYF.

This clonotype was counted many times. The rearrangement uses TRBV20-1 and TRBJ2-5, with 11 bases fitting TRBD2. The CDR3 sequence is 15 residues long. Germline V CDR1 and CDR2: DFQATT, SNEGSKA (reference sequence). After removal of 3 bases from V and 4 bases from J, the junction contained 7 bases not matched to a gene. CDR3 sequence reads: CSASKTSGVSETQYF. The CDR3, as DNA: TGCAGTGCTAGCAAGACTAGCGGGGTATCAGAGACCCAGTACTTC.

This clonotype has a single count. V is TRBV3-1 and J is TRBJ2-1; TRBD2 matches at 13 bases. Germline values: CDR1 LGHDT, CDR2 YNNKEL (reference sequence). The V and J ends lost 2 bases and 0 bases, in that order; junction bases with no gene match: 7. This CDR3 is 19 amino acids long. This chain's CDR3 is CASSQIGTSGKSSYNEQFF. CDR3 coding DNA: TGTGCCAGCAGCCAAATAGGGACTAGCGGGAAAAGCTCCTACAATGAGCAGTTCTTC.

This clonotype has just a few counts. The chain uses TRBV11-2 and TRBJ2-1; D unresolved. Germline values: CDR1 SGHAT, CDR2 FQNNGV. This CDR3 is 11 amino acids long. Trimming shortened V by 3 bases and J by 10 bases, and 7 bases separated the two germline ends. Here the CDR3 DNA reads TGTGCCAGCAGCTTTGGGTCCGAGCAGTTCTTC. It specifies CASSFGSEQFF.

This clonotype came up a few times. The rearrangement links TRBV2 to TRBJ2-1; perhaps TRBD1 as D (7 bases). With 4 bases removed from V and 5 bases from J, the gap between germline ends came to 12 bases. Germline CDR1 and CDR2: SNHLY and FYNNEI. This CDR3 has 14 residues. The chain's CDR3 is CASSGQGGHNEQFF. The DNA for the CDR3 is TGTGCCAGCAGTGGTCAGGGGGGCCACAATGAGCAGTTCTTC.

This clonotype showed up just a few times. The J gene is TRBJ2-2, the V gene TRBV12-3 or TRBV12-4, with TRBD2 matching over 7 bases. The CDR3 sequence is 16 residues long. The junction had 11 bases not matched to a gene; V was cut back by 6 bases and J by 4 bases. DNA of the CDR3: TGTGCCAGCAGACCTACCTCACCTAGCGGCACCGGGGAGCTGTTTTTT. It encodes CASRPTSPSGTGELFF.

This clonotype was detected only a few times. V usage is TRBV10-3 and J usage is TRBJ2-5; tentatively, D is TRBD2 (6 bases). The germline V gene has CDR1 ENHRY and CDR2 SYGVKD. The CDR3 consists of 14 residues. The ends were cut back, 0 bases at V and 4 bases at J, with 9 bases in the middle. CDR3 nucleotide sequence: TGTGCCATCAGTGAGTCGGGAGGAGGAGAGACCCAGTACTTC. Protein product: CAISESGGGETQYF.